This TCR beta chain was sequenced during a study of T cell responses to AZD1222 COVID-19 vaccine. Regarding the study as a whole: Seropositive at baseline were only six AZD1222 recipients. Among the donors, most were white British and more were female, and clonal diversity was possibly underestimated. Spike-specific TCR breadth and depth grew following two AZD1222 doses.

Repertoires were generated with immunoSEQ multiplex PCR, while TCRdb's copy carries only in-frame clones and drops some. The top ten hold around 27% of the sample, which has approximately 69,000 clones, approximately 82% seen once. Turning to this clone: Antigen unknown.

The CDR3 loop spans 13 amino acids. CDR1 SGHVS and CDR2 FQNEAQ come from the germline V gene. Trimming took off 1 base at V and 5 bases at J, with 8 bases between the two ends. The specimen was peripheral blood, collected 28 days after the second AZD1222 dose. The TCR was taken from an adult who received the AZD1222 COVID-19 vaccine. The chain carries TRBV7-8 and TRBJ2-5; D is unclear. DNA of the CDR3: TGTGCCAGCAGCTTAGGCCCGTGGGAGACCCAGTACTTC. Protein: CASSLGPWETQYF.